The T cell receptor beta chain under discussion was sequenced for a study of long-term antiretroviral therapy in people with HIV. An immunoSEQ assay, version v3.0, was performed at survey level. Data came from immunoSEQ multiplex PCR; TCRdb stores just in-frame clones and leaves some out. The profile shows more than 25,000 clones, approximately 86% of them singletons. This clone was observed once. Its antigen is not identified. Points from the study as a whole: Whichever time point was examined, clones expanded before ART dominated the repertoire.

The CDR3 is 15 residues long. V trimming: 2 bases; J trimming: 6 bases; junction bases outside the gene matches: 5. Germline CDR1 reads SGDLS; CDR2 reads YYNGEE. The chain is built from TRBV9 and TRBJ2-2; TRBD1 agrees at 9 bases. The starting material was unsorted PBMCs, obtained approximately 5 years before starting antiretroviral therapy. The source of this sequence is a man aged 45-65 years with HIV. CDR3 nucleotide sequence: TGTGCCAGCAGCGTCGAGACAGGGGGTTCCGGGGAGCTGTTTTTT. Translation: CASSVETGGSGELFF.